This TCR beta chain was obtained from a study of blood T cell repertoires in COVID-19. Study as a whole: From the United States, Italy and Spain came samples of acute and convalescent COVID-19.

Participants, about 18 to 90 years old, spanned approximately 25 US areas. Exposed volunteers were people who met a COVID-19 case within 2 weeks before study entry. Assay: immunoSEQ multiplex PCR; the TCRdb copy retains only in-frame clones and omits some. In the table there are 250,000 to 300,000 clones, about 90% of which are singletons. Sample: PBMCs or T cells enriched from blood (not recorded which). This receptor was taken from a woman between 45 and 60 years old who had been exposed to COVID-19.

The CDR3 DNA reads TGTGCCAGCAGCTGGCTTTCTAGGTTGCACGAGCAGTACTTC. It codes for CASSWLSRLHEQYF. The chain recombines TRBV7-9 with TRBJ2-7, with D unclear. This CDR3 comprises 14 residues. Trimming stripped 4 bases from V and 5 bases from J, with 15 bases between. CDR1 is SEHNR, CDR2 FQNEAQ, per germline (reference sequence).